This T cell receptor beta chain was recorded in a study of blood T cell repertoires in COVID-19. The CDR3 length is 15 residues. Germline loops: CDR1 MNHNY, CDR2 SVGAGI (reference sequence). Trimming removed 7 bases from V and 1 base from J; junction bases left unmatched: 6. Measured with immunoSEQ multiplex PCR; TCRdb has only the in-frame clones, and not every one. The sample lists hundreds of thousands of clones; less than 90% were seen once. The clonotype comes from a man in his forties with acute or convalescent COVID-19. Sequences were obtained from peripheral blood. V usage is TRBV6-6 and J usage is TRBJ2-1, with TRBD1 matching 8 bases. CDR3 sequence reads: CASTPTGGSYNEQFF. DNA of the CDR3: TGTGCCAGCACCCCAACAGGGGGATCCTACAATGAGCAGTTCTTC.